This T cell receptor beta chain was captured by sequencing in a study of T cells after yellow fever vaccination (dated by TCRdb to between 2018 and 2021). For context, the study as a whole: The SMART-Seq v4 Ultra Low Input RNA kit was used to prepare libraries from fractions with low cell numbers. To track T-cell clones before and after primary and booster YFV17D yellow fever vaccination, bulk TCR alpha and beta repertoires were sequenced longitudinally. The cohort comprised two healthy male donors, one aged 18 to 30 and one aged 30 to 39 years. Blood samples were taken at several timepoints before and after primary and secondary immunization, and bulk PBMC replicates and cell subsets were isolated.

Summary of the overall study and its limitations: The secondary T-cell response was found to be weaker but faster than the primary response, with a peak reached on day 5 rather than on day 15. After the booster, most clones that had expanded after primary vaccination were detected again (about 95% of CD4 and around nine tenths of CD8), suggesting broad maintenance of memory. Because only a couple of donors were included in the study, the extent to which the findings can be generalized is limited. Computational filtering was required because FACS-sorted repertoires could contain abundant contaminating clonotypes from the bulk population. A small share of clonotypes occurred in both CD4 and CD8 compartments, likely arising from convergent recombination.

A note on this clonotype: What this receptor recognizes is not known. There are no base qualities to consult, and no much larger clone falls within one base.

This specimen's treatment or condition label, per the study, means: live attenuated yellow fever vaccine strain. At each blood-draw timepoint, two biological replicates of bulk PBMCs were collected. A standard Ficoll-Paque protocol was used to isolate PBMCs from peripheral blood. RNA was extracted with TriZol from bulk PBMCs, CD4 and CD8 fractions, and dextramer-positive and dextramer-negative fractions. TCRdb names Illumina NovaSeq 6000 as the instrument used. TCR cDNA was made using 5'RACE template switching, a step that added a universal primer site and unique molecular identifiers. Priming of cDNA synthesis was performed from both the TCR alpha and TCR beta constant segments. Library amplification involved two PCR steps, and the second step added sample barcodes and sequencing adapters. Sequencing of libraries was done on Illumina HiSeq 2500 (2x100 bp) or NovaSeq (2x150 bp). Concerning the study's data processing: MIGEC handled demultiplexing of reads and collapsing into UMI consensus sequences, while MiXCR performed V(D)J alignment. Vaccine-responding clonotypes were identified with edgeR using replicate PBMC samples, with FDR below 0.01 and a log2 fold change above 5 up to day 15 being required. Bulk clonotypes were assigned CD4 or CD8 identity according to which sequenced CD4 or CD8 repertoire held them at higher abundance. TCRdb trimmed public reads at Q25 via fastp, called clones via MiXCR and kept in-frame beta chains. Merged by CDR3 protein, the rows form single entries marked with the most common genes and DNA. The V and J calls, along with clone size, are taken from TCRdb and not from the paper's own processing. The sample has 250,000 to 400,000 distinct CDR3 sequences on record, about 4.5% of them singletons. 15% to 20% of the sample lies in the top ten.

The germline ends are 16 bases apart after V is trimmed by 0 bases and J by 5 bases. CDR1 and CDR2 are read off the germline V gene as SQVTM and ANQGSEA. The CDR3, from cysteine to phenylalanine, totals 15 residues. Only CDR3 DNA is held: 45 bases, read in frame from base 1. The TCR was taken from a man between 18 and 35 years old who received the YFV17D yellow fever vaccine. Specimen: PBMCs, collected 15 days after the yellow fever booster vaccination. The rearranged segments are TRBV29-1 and TRBJ2-5; TRBD2 is a weak D gene call, 6 bases matching. CDR3 reads: CSVEDRRTIIETQYF. The nucleotide sequence reads as follows: TGCAGCGTTGAAGATCGGAGGACTATTATTGAGACCCAGTACTTC.